These 8 T cell receptor beta chains came from one sample sequenced in a study of CD8 T cells in ankylosing spondylitis. Each CDR3 protein is one row after TCRdb ran MiXCR on the 5' RACE reads. The table shows around 300,000 distinct CDR3 sequences, with around 20% occurring only once. The source material was blood, either unsorted or a sorted T cell fraction (not recorded which). Receptors originate from a female donor with ankylosing spondylitis or in good health (not recorded which).

This chain connects TRBV10-2 to TRBJ2-1; the D is unclear. The CDR3 length is 16 residues. V lost 4 bases and J lost 0, with 13 bases in between. The germline gives CDR1 WSHSY, CDR2 SAAADI. This chain's CDR3 is CASSVSWAGSYNEQFF. The CDR3 region has the DNA TGCGCCAGCAGTGTGAGTTGGGCCGGCTCCTACAATGAGCAGTTCTTC.

V gene TRBV12-3 or TRBV12-4 combines with J gene TRBJ2-1; 7 positions agree with TRBD2. V gave up 5 bases and J gave up 4 bases; unmatched junction bases: 8. This CDR3 is 15 amino acids long. The CDR3 spells CASSHLADRYNEQFF. Written as DNA, the CDR3 is TGTGCCAGCAGTCATCTAGCGGATAGATACAATGAGCAGTTCTTC.

This clonotype was seen many times. The V gene is TRBV12-3 or TRBV12-4, the J gene TRBJ2-3; a possible D gene is TRBD2 (6 bases). The V end lost 3 bases, the J end lost 9 bases, and 13 bases lay between the germline ends. The CDR3 runs to 13 residues. The CDR3 bases are TGTGCCAGCAGTTTTCGTAAGGGAGGCACGCAGTATTTT. It specifies CASSFRKGGTQYF.

In nucleotides, the CDR3 is TGTGCCAGCAGTTACCCCGGAGGGGGCAATGAGCAGTTCTTC. Its translation is CASSYPGGGNEQFF. V usage is TRBV6-6 and J usage is TRBJ2-1; either TRBD1 or TRBD2 may supply D (6 bases each). Per germline, CDR1 MNHNY and CDR2 SVGAGI (reference sequence). V lost 2 bases and J lost 6, with 11 bases in between. The CDR3 length is 14 residues.

This clonotype appeared a few times. This rearrangement joins TRBV20-1 to TRBJ2-2; tentatively, D is TRBD2 (5 bases). Trimming took 3 bases from V and 3 from J, leaving 14 bases between them. CDR1 is DFQATT, CDR2 SNEGSKA, per germline (reference sequence). The CDR3 contains 15 residues. The CDR3 loop reads CSARDREIHTGELFF. As DNA, the CDR3 is TGCAGTGCTAGGGATCGGGAAATCCACACCGGGGAGCTGTTTTTT.

The V gene is TRBV13, the J gene TRBJ2-3, with no clear D. Germline-derived CDR1 and CDR2 are PRHDT and FYEKMQ (reference sequence). Trimming stripped 3 bases from V and 7 bases from J, with 17 bases between. This CDR3 has 15 amino acids. CDR3 residues: CASSFRREIGNTQYF. The CDR3 nucleotides read TGTGCCAGCAGCTTTCGGCGCGAGATTGGGAATACGCAGTATTTT. Supplemented by reference TRBV13 and TRBJ2-3, the full variable domain reads AAGVIQSPRHLIKEKRETATLKCYPIPRHDTVYWYQQGPGQDPQFLISFYEKMQSDKGSIPDRFSAQQFSDYHSELNMSSLELGDSALYFCASSFRREIGNTQYFGPGTRLTVL.

This clonotype has a handful of counts. The gene calls are TRBV20-1 and TRBJ2-1; 8 nucleotides line up with TRBD2. Trimming cost V 1 base and J 5 bases; bases outside gene matches: 10. From germline, CDR1 is DFQATT and CDR2 SNEGSKA (reference sequence). This CDR3 comprises 16 residues. For the CDR3, the DNA is TGCAGTGCTAGAGGATACACAACTAGCGGAGACAATGAGCAGTTCTTC. Translating gives CSARGYTTSGDNEQFF.

With regard to this clonotype: A read error may produce the germline difference seen at one junction end. This chain connects TRBV5-5 to TRBJ2-1, with 9 bases matching TRBD2. This CDR3 comprises 17 residues. Germline loops: CDR1 SGHKS, CDR2 YYEKEE (reference sequence). The CDR3 nucleotides read TGTGCCAGCAGGTTGGCGGGAGGGACTCCCCGAGCCCGTGAGCAGTTCTTC. This translates into CASRLAGGTPRAREQFF.